The next 10 T cell receptor beta chains were all read from a single sample in a study of cytomegalovirus exposure and HLA in healthy donors. Assay: immunoSEQ multiplex PCR; the TCRdb copy retains only in-frame clones and omits some. The sample includes hundreds of thousands of clones, more than 75% of them seen just once. Specimen: PBMCs. These receptors all come from a woman aged 18-29 years in good health and CMV-seronegative.

The V call is TRBV2, the J call TRBJ2-1, with 11 nucleotides matching TRBD1. Trimming cost V 6 bases and J 6 bases; bases outside gene matches: 7. The CDR3 runs to 15 residues. CDR1 and CDR2 (germline): SNHLY, FYNNEI. The CDR3 spells CASSMPGQGGNEQFF. The CDR3 DNA reads TGTGCCAGCAGCATGCCGGGACAGGGGGGCAATGAGCAGTTCTTC.

V is TRBV10-3 and J is TRBJ2-1; TRBD2 matches 7 bases. CDR3 length: 16 residues. Germline assignment: CDR1 ENHRY and CDR2 SYGVKD. J gave up 8 bases and V 7 bases, and 17 bases lay outside the gene matches. In DNA form, the CDR3 reads TGTGCCATCATCAGACTAGCTTTCACCCCGGGCGATGAGCAGTTCTTC. Encoded protein: CAIIRLAFTPGDEQFF.

This sequence joins TRBV19 and TRBJ2-3; 11 nucleotides line up with TRBD2. Per the germline V gene, CDR1 is LNHDA and CDR2 is SQIVND (reference sequence). The CDR3 extends over 17 amino acids. The trim removed 11 bases at V and 2 bases at J, leaving 15 bases unmatched. CDR3 loop: CAPLRKSSGGLTDTQYF. CDR3 bases: TGTGCCCCCCTGCGCAAATCTAGCGGGGGGCTCACAGATACGCAGTATTTT.

V gene TRBV7-7 combines with J gene TRBJ2-1; 7 nucleotides align to TRBD2. The CDR3 consists of 16 residues. The germline gives CDR1 SSHAT, CDR2 FNYEAQ (reference sequence). V lost 2 bases to trimming and J lost 0 bases; unmatched junction nucleotides: 4. The CDR3 DNA follows: TGTGCCAGCAGCTTATTTGGCGGGGGCTCCTACAATGAGCAGTTCTTC. Protein: CASSLFGGGSYNEQFF.

This rearrangement joins TRBV20-1 to TRBJ2-5; D may be TRBD2 (5 bases). This CDR3 has 11 residues. From germline, CDR1 is DFQATT and CDR2 SNEGSKA (reference sequence). The V and J ends lost 5 bases and 5 bases respectively, with 9 bases between them. CDR3 sequence (DNA): TGCAGTGCTGAGAGGGCGGAGACCCAGTACTTC. Encoded protein: CSAERAETQYF.

This rearrangement joins TRBV27 to TRBJ2-7; 8 bases agree with TRBD1. CDR3 size: 15 residues. The V segment lost 5 bases and the J segment 2 bases; nucleotides outside the gene matches: 8. Per germline, CDR1 MNHEY and CDR2 SMNVEV (reference sequence). The CDR3 protein is CASSPGQGIPYEQYF. The CDR3 DNA follows: TGTGCCAGCAGTCCCGGACAGGGAATTCCCTACGAGCAGTACTTC.

This clone was detected only a few times. This chain joins TRBV30 and TRBJ2-5; no reliable D call. The CDR3 is 15 residues long. V gave up 0 bases and J gave up 5 bases, with 16 bases separating them. CDR1 and CDR2 from the germline V gene are GTSNPN and SVGIG (reference sequence). The CDR3 reads CAWSVQTPRLETQYF. The DNA for the CDR3 is TGTGCCTGGAGTGTTCAGACTCCACGGTTGGAGACCCAGTACTTC.

The chain combines TRBV14 with TRBJ2-2, with 9 bases aligning to TRBD1. Germline V CDR1 and CDR2: SGHDN, FVKESK. V dropped 3 bases and J dropped 7; count of bases not matched to a gene: 9. This CDR3 spans 16 amino acids. CDR3 residues: CASSHFGQGISGELFF. Written as DNA, the CDR3 is TGTGCCAGCAGCCATTTCGGACAGGGGATTAGCGGGGAGCTGTTTTTT.

CDR3 amino acids: CASSLTDRVNEKLFF. CDR3 coding DNA: TGCGCCAGCAGCCTGACGGACAGGGTTAATGAAAAACTGTTTTTT. V gene TRBV4-1 combines with J gene TRBJ1-4, with TRBD1 identical over 8 bases. Per germline, CDR1 MGHRA and CDR2 YSYEKL. The CDR3 is 15 amino acids. With 4 bases clipped from V and 4 bases from J, the junction kept 5 bases outside the gene matches.

The CDR3 DNA follows: TGTGCCAGCAGACGGGACTTAGTCGGGGGTTCACCCCTCCACTTT. It specifies CASRRDLVGGSPLHF. The chain uses TRBV27 and TRBJ1-6, with D possibly being TRBD1 (5 bases). The CDR3 has 15 amino acids. Germline V gene data show CDR1 as MNHEY and CDR2 as SMNVEV (reference sequence). V was clipped by 6 bases and J by 9 bases, with 18 bases between them.